The text below deals with one TCR beta chain. Per the original methods: The assay estimated nucleated cells by amplifying reference gene primers. Clones were read by immunoSEQ multiplex PCR, and TCRdb kept only the in-frame ones, dropping some. V, J and clone size were drawn from that table, and D and trimming were deduced from the DNA. The sample gives nearly 250,000 clones, just under 85% of which show up once; 1.9% is in the top ten. The data were taken from a study of blood T cell repertoires in COVID-19. The overall study: COVID-19 samples from acute and convalescent phases originated in the United States, Italy and Spain. Sources were T cells, B-cell-depleted T cells, or PBMCs; the material itself was cDNA or gDNA.

The CDR3 is 14 amino acids. The germline CDR1 and CDR2 sequences are MGHDK and SYGVNS. The V end lost 4 bases, the J end lost 7 bases, and 16 bases lay between the germline ends. J is TRBJ2-5 and V is TRBV25-1; D not resolved. This TCR was sampled from an elderly woman with acute or convalescent COVID-19. The sequenced material came from peripheral blood. The CDR3 bases are TGTGCCAGCAGTGTGTCGGATCCCCCGGGGACCCAGTACTTC. The encoded protein is CASSVSDPPGTQYF.